The 20 T cell receptor beta chains presented below share a single source sample, sequenced in a study of T-cell reconstitution after alpha-beta-depleted transplantation in children (TCRdb year 2016). The library was made by PCR. These reads were obtained on an Illumina HiSeq 2500. To normalize quantification of the TCRbeta repertoire, the TCR libraries were built with molecular barcoding that relied on unique molecular identifiers. TCRdb cleaned the public reads at Q25 with fastp, built clones with MiXCR and kept in-frame beta chains. Each entry is one CDR3 protein sequence, shown with its most common DNA and genes. This sample has a few hundred thousand distinct CDR3 sequences in its table, and approximately 9.8% of those were observed once. The ten largest clones represent 5% to 5.5% of the sample. Sequenced here: PBMCs from the stem cell graft donor, sampled from the stem cell graft. The receptors come from a human donor who donated a stem cell graft to a child with SCID.

This clonotype was observed many times. The chain carries TRBV20-1 and TRBJ2-5; D is uncertain. V lost 7 bases and J lost 0, with 9 bases in between. This CDR3 has 12 residues. Germline CDR1 DFQATT, CDR2 SNEGSKA (reference sequence). The CDR3 DNA reads TGCAGTGTTCCAATGTACCAAGAGACCCAGTACTTC. Translation: CSVPMYQETQYF.

This clonotype was detected ten times or more. The chain employs TRBV5-1 and TRBJ2-1; TRBD1 matches 9 bases. CDR1 and CDR2 from the germline V gene are SGHRS and YFSETQ. V lost 4 bases to trimming and J lost 8 bases; unmatched junction nucleotides: 10. The CDR3 has 15 residues. The CDR3 here is CASSVTGTGIDEQFF. CDR3 DNA sequence: TGCGCCAGCAGCGTGACCGGGACAGGGATTGATGAGCAGTTCTTC.

This clonotype has a count of ten or more. The rearrangement uses TRBV11-2 and TRBJ2-1, with 10 bases that match TRBD2. J gave up 5 bases and V 5 bases, and 18 bases lay outside the gene matches. CDR1 is SGHAT, CDR2 FQNNGV, per germline. This CDR3 spans 19 amino acids. CDR3 sequence (DNA): TGTGCCAGCAGCCATTCCTCTTCCTCTAGCGGGGGCCGAAACAATGAGCAGTTCTTC. Amino acid sequence: CASSHSSSSSGGRNNEQFF.

This clonotype was picked up many times. The chain employs TRBV27 and TRBJ2-7; D is possibly TRBD2 (7 bases). The V end was cut by 3 bases, the J end by 3 bases, with 15 bases between. The germline V gene has CDR1 MNHEY and CDR2 SMNVEV (reference sequence). The CDR3 loop spans 15 amino acids. The CDR3 protein is CASSFVGGTIYEQYF. CDR3 coding DNA: TGTGCCAGCAGTTTTGTGGGGGGGACAATCTACGAGCAGTACTTC.

This clonotype was seen at least ten times. The J gene is TRBJ1-5, the V gene TRBV6-1, with 7 bases that match TRBD1. This CDR3 spans 16 amino acids. V lost 7 bases to trimming and J lost 2 bases; unmatched junction nucleotides: 11. CDR1 is MNHNS and CDR2 is SASEGT in the germline V gene. In DNA, the CDR3 is TGTGCCAGCACCGGACTAAACAGGGGCTGCAATCAGCCCCAGCATTTT. The encoded protein is CASTGLNRGCNQPQHF.

Ten or more counts support this clonotype. V and J are TRBV27 and TRBJ2-7; weak D call: TRBD1 (7 bases). The CDR3 has 18 residues. Germline CDR1 reads MNHEY; CDR2 reads SMNVEV (reference sequence). Trimming stripped 2 bases from V and 0 bases from J, with 20 bases between. The CDR3 bases are TGTGCCAGCAGTTTAAAGCTCCCAACCCAGGGGGGCTCCTACGAGCAGTACTTC. Amino acids: CASSLKLPTQGGSYEQYF.

This clonotype has at least ten counts. V gene TRBV28 combines with J gene TRBJ1-5, with a tentative D call TRBD1 (6 bases). Germline CDR1 MDHEN, CDR2 SYDVKM. There are 15 residues in the CDR3. V lost 6 bases and J 4 bases, leaving 16 bases between the germline ends. CDR3: CASSRRGNGNQPQHF. The CDR3 coding sequence is TGTGCCAGCAGCCGCAGGGGAAATGGAAATCAGCCCCAGCATTTT.

This clonotype was counted at least ten times. V gene TRBV6-5 combines with J gene TRBJ2-7, with a weak D call TRBD1 (6 bases). From germline, CDR1 is MNHEY and CDR2 SVGAGI. V was trimmed by 0 bases and J by 0 bases, leaving 9 bases between them. The CDR3 totals 15 residues. CDR3 sequence (DNA): TGTGCCAGCAGTTACTCGGCAGGGGACTCCTACGAGCAGTACTTC. Translating it yields CASSYSAGDSYEQYF.

This clonotype was counted many times. The chain carries TRBV5-1 and TRBJ2-7, with a possible D match to TRBD2 (6 bases). With 0 bases removed from V and 4 bases from J, the gap between germline ends came to 11 bases. Germline-derived CDR1 and CDR2 are SGHRS and YFSETQ. This CDR3 comprises 14 residues. The CDR3 region is CASSLGPAGYEQYF. CDR3 coding DNA: TGCGCCAGCAGCTTGGGGCCTGCGGGATACGAGCAGTACTTC.

This clonotype was counted ten times or more. The chain employs TRBV7-2 and TRBJ2-1; 8 bases line up with TRBD2. The CDR3 spans 15 residues. V was pared by 0 bases and J by 8 bases, with 6 bases of the junction left unmatched. Germline V gives CDR1 SGHTA, CDR2 FQGNSA. The CDR3 region is CASSLALTGGDEQFF. DNA of the CDR3: TGTGCCAGCAGCTTAGCATTGACGGGGGGGGATGAGCAGTTCTTC.

This clonotype was observed at least ten times. The V call is TRBV5-6, the J call TRBJ1-1; maybe TRBD1 (6 bases). Per germline, CDR1 SGHDT and CDR2 YYEEEE. V was cut by 1 base and J by 0 bases, with 16 bases left in between. The CDR3 extends over 17 amino acids. The CDR3 loop is CASSLWADSYMNTEAFF. CDR3 nucleotide sequence: TGTGCCAGCAGCTTGTGGGCGGACAGTTACATGAACACTGAAGCTTTCTTT.

A few counts support this clonotype. The chain joins TRBV18 to TRBJ2-3; 9 bases agree with TRBD1. With 3 bases clipped from V and 0 bases from J, the junction kept 7 bases outside the gene matches. The CDR3 has 17 amino acids. CDR1 KGHSH and CDR2 LQKENI come from the germline V gene. CDR3 sequence (DNA): TGTGCCAGCTCACCCCCGGGACAGGGAGGTAGCACAGATACGCAGTATTTT. It codes for CASSPPGQGGSTDTQYF.

This clonotype was counted at least ten times. This chain links TRBV5-1 with TRBJ2-1, with D perhaps TRBD1 (6 bases). The germline V and J ends were trimmed by 0 bases and 6 bases, with 10 bases remaining between them. CDR1 is SGHRS and CDR2 is YFSETQ in the germline V gene. There are 14 residues in the CDR3. In DNA form, the CDR3 reads TGCGCCAGCAGCTTGGAGGGCAGGGGCAATGAGCAGTTCTTC. Protein sequence: CASSLEGRGNEQFF.

This clonotype was picked up many times. The genes are TRBV5-1 and TRBJ2-1; 12 bases align to TRBD1. Germline CDR1 reads SGHRS; CDR2 reads YFSETQ. CDR3 length: 16 residues. The junction had 6 bases not matched to a gene; V was cut back by 4 bases and J by 4 bases. CDR3 nucleotide sequence: TGCGCCAGCAGCCTTGGGACAGGGGGCTTATACAATGAGCAGTTCTTC. Its translation: CASSLGTGGLYNEQFF.

This clonotype was observed at least ten times. The rearrangement joins TRBV15 to TRBJ2-4, with TRBD1 as a possible D gene (5 bases). V was pared by 0 bases and J by 4 bases, with 10 bases between. The germline V gene encodes CDR1 LNHNV and CDR2 YYDKDF (reference sequence). There are 15 residues in the CDR3. The DNA for the CDR3 is TGTGCCACCAGCAGAGATCACCCAGGGAAAAACATTCAGTACTTC. It is translated as CATSRDHPGKNIQYF. Looking up the rest from reference TRBV15 and TRBJ2-4 gives the full variable domain: DAMVIQNPRYQVTQFGKPVTLSCSQTLNHNVMYWYQQKSSQAPKLLFHYYDKDFNNEADTPDNFQSRRPNTSFCFLDIRSPGLGDTAMYLCATSRDHPGKNIQYFGAGTRLSVL.

This clonotype was counted ten times or more. V usage is TRBV6-5 and J usage is TRBJ1-6; no clear D gene. Between the trimmed V and J ends, which lost 4 bases and 9 bases, there was a span of 16 bases. The germline V gene encodes CDR1 MNHEY and CDR2 SVGAGI. CDR3 size: 15 residues. Here the CDR3 reads CASSFSGGRASPLHF. CDR3 bases: TGTGCCAGCAGTTTCTCAGGTGGTAGGGCTTCACCCCTCCACTTT.

This clonotype appeared many times. This chain connects TRBV4-1 to TRBJ1-6; the D is unclear. The CDR3 has 17 residues. Germline V gene sequence: CDR1 MGHRA, CDR2 YSYEKL. Trimming shortened V by 3 bases and J by 0 bases, and 12 bases separated the two germline ends. The CDR3, as DNA: TGCGCCAGCAGCCACCCCGTTGGGAGCTCCTATAATTCACCCCTCCACTTT. This codes for CASSHPVGSSYNSPLHF.

This clonotype was seen at least ten times. The chain is built from TRBV6-5 and TRBJ1-1; D possibly corresponds to TRBD1 (6 bases). CDR1 is MNHEY, CDR2 SVGAGI, per germline. CDR3 length: 14 amino acids. V was cut by 6 bases and J by 5 bases, with 16 bases left in between. The DNA for the CDR3 is TGTGCCAGCAGCCTACAGGGAGGTTGGACTGAAGCTTTCTTT. Protein: CASSLQGGWTEAFF.

This clonotype was seen a handful of times. The gene calls are TRBV7-2 and TRBJ2-2, with 8 positions matching TRBD2. Germline V CDR1 and CDR2: SGHTA, FQGNSA. The V segment lost 2 bases and the J segment 5 bases; nucleotides outside the gene matches: 7. The CDR3 has 16 amino acids. The CDR3 DNA reads TGTGCCAGCAGCTTATACCCGGGGGGGGGGACCGGGGAGCTGTTTTTT. Amino acid sequence: CASSLYPGGGTGELFF.

This clonotype was observed a few times. This chain connects TRBV5-1 to TRBJ2-7; possibly TRBD1 or TRBD2 for D (5 bases each). V was cut by 3 bases and J by 9 bases, with 22 bases left in between. This CDR3 is built from 15 residues. CDR1 SGHRS and CDR2 YFSETQ come from the germline V gene. This CDR3 is CASSSSGTPVFGQYF. Written as DNA, the CDR3 is TGCGCCAGCAGCTCCTCCGGGACGCCGGTTTTCGGGCAGTACTTC. Looking up the rest from reference TRBV5-1 and TRBJ2-7 gives the full variable domain: KAGVTQTPRYLIKTRGQQVTLSCSPISGHRSVSWYQQTPGQGLQFLFEYFSETQRNKGNFPGRFSGRQFSNSRSEMNVSTLELGDSALYLCASSSSGTPVFGQYFGPGTRLTVT.